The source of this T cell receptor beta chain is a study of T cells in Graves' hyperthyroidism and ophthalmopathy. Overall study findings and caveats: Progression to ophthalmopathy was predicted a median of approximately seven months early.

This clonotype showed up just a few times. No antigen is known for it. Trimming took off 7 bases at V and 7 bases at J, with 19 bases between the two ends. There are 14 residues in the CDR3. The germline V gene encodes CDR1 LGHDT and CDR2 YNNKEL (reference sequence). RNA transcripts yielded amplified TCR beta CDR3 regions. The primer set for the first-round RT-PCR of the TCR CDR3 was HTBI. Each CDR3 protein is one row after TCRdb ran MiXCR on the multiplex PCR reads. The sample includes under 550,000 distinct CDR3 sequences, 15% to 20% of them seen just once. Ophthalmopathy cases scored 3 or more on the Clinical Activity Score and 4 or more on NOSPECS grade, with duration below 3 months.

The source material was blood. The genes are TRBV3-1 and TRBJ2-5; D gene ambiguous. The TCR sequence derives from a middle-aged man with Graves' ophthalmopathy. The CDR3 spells CASNPESGLRTQYF. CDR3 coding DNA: TGTGCCAGCAACCCGGAATCTGGCCTGCGGACCCAGTACTTC.